This T cell receptor beta chain was profiled in a study of blood T cells in healthy people across ages. This clonotype was observed at least ten times. Germline V gene sequence: CDR1 SGHRS, CDR2 YFSETQ. Between the trimmed V and J ends, which lost 5 bases and 1 base, there was a span of 9 bases. This CDR3 has 13 residues. A second roughly 6 to 11 cycle PCR used barcoded and J-beta primers. From the 5' RACE reads, TCRdb called clonotypes with MiXCR, one entry per CDR3 protein. The sample has fewer than 800,000 distinct CDR3 sequences; about 34% are singletons. This chain uses TRBV5-1 with TRBJ1-2, with unresolved D. What was sequenced was blood. The clonotype originates from an elderly woman in good health. Here the CDR3 reads CASRVEINYGYTF. The CDR3 DNA is TGCGCCAGCAGGGTCGAAATTAACTATGGCTACACCTTC.